A selection of T cell receptor beta chains follows, all from one sample in a study of CD8+ T cells in alopecia areata. Repertoires were generated with immunoSEQ multiplex PCR, while TCRdb's copy carries only in-frame clones and drops some. The sample consists of some 210,000 clones, 66% of them appearing once. The specimen was CD4+ T cells sorted from blood, collected around week 42, from a patient treated with tofacitinib. The source is a human donor with alopecia areata. The CDR3 runs from the conserved cysteine through the conserved F or W. D genes are given only for firm matches. For some rows the clone size is stated as once, few or many, or as a class when expanded; others skip it.

abundance,j_gene,d_gene,v_gene,CDR3aa,CDR3nt
few,TRBJ2-1,.,TRBV15,CATSTGEGGMVNEQFF,TGTGCCACCAGCACAGGGGAGGGGGGGATGGTGAATGAGCAGTTCTTC
.,TRBJ1-6,.,TRBV7-6,CASSPQDGDSPLHF,TGTGCCAGCAGCCCTCAGGATGGGGATTCACCCCTCCACTTT
.,TRBJ2-4,.,TRBV2,CASSEAFTTQGNIQYF,TGTGCCAGCAGTGAAGCGTTTACAACCCAGGGAAACATTCAGTACTTC
.,TRBJ2-4,TRBD1,TRBV5-6,CASSLVGTGENIQYF,TGTGCCAGCAGCTTGGTAGGGACAGGGGAAAACATTCAGTACTTC
many,TRBJ1-6,TRBD1,TRBV18,CASSPPNRGDSPLHF,TGTGCCAGCTCACCACCGAACAGGGGGGACTCACCCCTCCACTTT
.,TRBJ1-4,TRBD1,TRBV6-1,CASSDGQGEKLFF,TGTGCCAGCAGTGACGGACAGGGGGAAAAACTGTTTTTT
.,TRBJ1-6,.,TRBV30,CAWSSTVRGNSPLHF,TGTGCCTGGAGTTCAACAGTACGGGGTAATTCACCCCTCCACTTT
.,TRBJ1-1,.,TRBV10-3,CALGGRLNTEAFF,TGTGCCTTAGGAGGACGACTGAACACTGAAGCTTTCTTT
.,TRBJ1-2,.,TRBV10-1,CASSDQGTYGYTF,TGCGCCAGCAGTGATCAGGGGACCTATGGCTACACCTTC
few,TRBJ1-6,.,TRBV5-1,CASSPLTDSPLHF,TGCGCCAGCAGCCCCTTAACGGATTCACCCCTCCACTTT
.,TRBJ1-2,TRBD1,TRBV27,CASRTTGGSYGYTF,TGTGCCAGCAGGACGACAGGGGGGAGCTATGGCTACACCTTC
.,TRBJ2-5,.,TRBV5-4,CASSRGTGAPQETQYF,TGTGCCAGCAGCAGGGGGACGGGGGCGCCCCAAGAGACCCAGTACTTC
.,TRBJ1-6,.,TRBV29-1,CSVGQTSPLHF,TGCAGCGTTGGACAGACTTCACCCCTCCACTTT
.,TRBJ2-1,.,TRBV7-9,CASSQLAPEQFF,TGTGCCAGCAGCCAACTAGCACCTGAGCAGTTCTTC